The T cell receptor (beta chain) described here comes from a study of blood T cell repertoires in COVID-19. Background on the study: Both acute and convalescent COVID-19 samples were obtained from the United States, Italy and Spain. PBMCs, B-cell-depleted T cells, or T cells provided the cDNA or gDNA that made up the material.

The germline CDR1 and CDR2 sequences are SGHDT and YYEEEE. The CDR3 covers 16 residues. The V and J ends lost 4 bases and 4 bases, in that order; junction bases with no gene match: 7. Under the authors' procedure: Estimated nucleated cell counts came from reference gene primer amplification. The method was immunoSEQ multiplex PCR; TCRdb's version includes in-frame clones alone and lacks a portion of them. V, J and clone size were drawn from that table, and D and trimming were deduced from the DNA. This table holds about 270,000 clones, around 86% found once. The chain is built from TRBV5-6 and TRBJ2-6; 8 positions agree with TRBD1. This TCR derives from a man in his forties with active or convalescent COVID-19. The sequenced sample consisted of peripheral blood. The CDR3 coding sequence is TGTGCCAGCAGCCCGGACAGGGCGTCCGGGGCCAACGTCCTGACTTTC. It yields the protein CASSPDRASGANVLTF.